The 15 T cell receptor beta chains given below trace back to one sample, sequenced in a study of shared clonotypes between healthy human individuals. The naive CD8 population came from CD45RO-negative cells selected for CCR7, without terminally differentiated effector memory CD45RA+ cells. Assay used: immunoSEQ multiplex PCR; TCRdb lists only in-frame clones, some missing. The table has about 2 million clones, about 95% seen once. Sequencing was performed on naive CD8+ T cells sorted from blood. These TCRs come from a man between 18 and 29 years old in good health.

V and J are TRBV13 and TRBJ2-3; 13 bases map to TRBD2. Germline V gives CDR1 PRHDT, CDR2 FYEKMQ (reference sequence). The J segment lost 0 bases and the V segment lost 5 bases, leaving 8 bases of the junction unmatched. This CDR3 contains 18 residues. The CDR3 bases are TGTGCCAGCAGCCCAAGGACTAGCGGGGGTACTAGCACAGATACGCAGTATTTT. It yields the protein CASSPRTSGGTSTDTQYF.

The chain uses TRBV7-9 and TRBJ1-4, with 7 nucleotides matching TRBD1. The CDR3 runs to 14 residues. Looked up from germline, CDR1 is SEHNR and CDR2 is FQNEAQ (reference sequence). V trimming: 1 base; J trimming: 11 bases; junction bases outside the gene matches: 7. The CDR3 nucleotides are TGTGCCAGCAGCTTAGAAGGGGGCGCGGGGAAACTGTTTTTT. Its translation: CASSLEGGAGKLFF.

The rearrangement joins TRBV5-6 to TRBJ2-1, with 10 bases that match TRBD2. CDR3 length equals 15 residues. The trim removed 6 bases at V and 8 bases at J, leaving 11 bases unmatched. Germline assignment: CDR1 SGHDT and CDR2 YYEEEE. CDR3 sequence reads: CASTSRLAGAYEQFF. CDR3 nucleotide sequence: TGTGCCAGCACCTCGAGGCTAGCGGGGGCCTATGAGCAGTTCTTC.

The J gene is TRBJ2-3, the V gene TRBV7-2; possibly TRBD2 for D (6 bases). The CDR3 is made up of 19 amino acids. Deletions cut 8 bases from V and 1 base from J, with 28 bases between. Germline lookup yields CDR1 SGHTA and CDR2 FQGNSA. DNA for the CDR3: TGTGCCAGCGCCCCCCGCCCGGGAGTCTTAGCCGGGGGCACAGATACGCAGTATTTT. Encoded protein: CASAPRPGVLAGGTDTQYF. The full variable domain, its missing parts supplied by reference TRBV7-2 and TRBJ2-3, is GAGVSQSPSNKVTEKGKDVELRCDPISGHTALYWYRQSLGQGLEFLIYFQGNSAPDKSGLPSDRFSAERTGGSVSTLTIQRTQQEDSAVYLCASAPRPGVLAGGTDTQYFGPGTRLTVL.

A note on this clone: Other nucleotide sequences from this sample produce the same CDR3. This chain uses TRBV11-2 with TRBJ1-5; no clear D gene. V lost 3 bases and J lost 1, with 7 bases in between. The CDR3 length is 14 residues. Germline-derived CDR1 and CDR2 are SGHAT and FQNNGV. In DNA form, the CDR3 reads TGTGCCAGCAGCTTGTTCGACAGCAATCAGCCCCAGCATTTT. It translates to CASSLFDSNQPQHF.

To note about this clone: This sample includes further DNA sequences coding for the same CDR3. The chain combines TRBV27 with TRBJ2-5; 7 bases are a match to TRBD1. The J segment lost 2 bases and the V segment lost 4 bases, leaving 1 base of the junction unmatched. The CDR3 is 13 amino acids. CDR1 MNHEY and CDR2 SMNVEV come from the germline V gene (reference sequence). The CDR3: CASSSRGQETQYF. The CDR3 nucleotides are TGTGCCAGCAGTTCCAGGGGGCAAGAGACCCAGTACTTC.

The chain couples TRBV9 to TRBJ1-5; a weak D match, TRBD1 (5 bases). CDR1 is SGDLS, CDR2 YYNGEE, per germline. The CDR3 is made up of 15 amino acids. V was cut by 4 bases and J by 7 bases, with 18 bases left in between. CDR3 region: CASSPGGGTGQPQHF. The CDR3 bases are TGTGCCAGCAGCCCCGGGGGGGGTACTGGCCAGCCCCAGCATTTT.

V usage is TRBV28 and J usage is TRBJ2-3; D tentatively fits TRBD1 or TRBD2 (5 bases each). Trimming took off 6 bases at V and 0 bases at J, with 19 bases between the two ends. The CDR3 totals 17 residues. Germline CDR1 MDHEN, CDR2 SYDVKM. The CDR3 protein is CASSQGPYPSSTDTQYF. The CDR3 DNA reads TGTGCCAGCAGCCAGGGACCCTACCCGTCTAGCACAGATACGCAGTATTTT.

The V gene is TRBV7-6, the J gene TRBJ1-1; D remains unclear. CDR1 is SGHVS and CDR2 is FNYEAQ in the germline V gene. V lost 1 base to trimming and J lost 3 bases, with 6 bases between them. The CDR3 contains 13 residues. For the CDR3, the DNA is TGTGCCAGCAGCTTAGGGACTCACACTGAAGCTTTCTTT. Translation: CASSLGTHTEAFF.

The chain has TRBV4-1 and TRBJ2-7; 13 bases agree with TRBD2. The V gene end was trimmed by 4 bases and the J gene end by 2 bases; junction bases not matched to a gene: 5. This CDR3 spans 16 amino acids. CDR1 and CDR2 from the germline V gene are MGHRA and YSYEKL. CDR3 sequence reads: CASSPAGTSGTYEQYF. The CDR3, as DNA: TGCGCCAGCAGCCCCGCCGGGACTAGCGGGACCTACGAGCAGTACTTC.

This clone showed up just once. The chain recombines TRBV4-2 with TRBJ1-3; tentative D call: TRBD1 (5 bases). Trimming pared 0 bases from V and 3 bases from J, leaving 9 bases between. CDR1 and CDR2 from the germline V gene are LGHNA and YNFKEQ. This CDR3 is 15 amino acids long. CDR3 bases: TGTGCCAGCAGCCAAGATCAGGGCAGTGGAAACACCATATATTTT. Residues: CASSQDQGSGNTIYF.

The V call is TRBV6-5, the J call TRBJ1-4; D perhaps matches TRBD1 (6 bases). Per the germline V gene, CDR1 is MNHEY and CDR2 is SVGAGI. There are 15 residues in the CDR3. Trimming took off 4 bases at V and 8 bases at J, with 17 bases between the two ends. DNA of the CDR3: TGTGCCAGCAGTTCGACAGGAGGACTTGGGGAAAAACTGTTTTTT. Its protein is CASSSTGGLGEKLFF.

This rearrangement joins TRBV7-2 to TRBJ2-1, with no clear D. The CDR3 has 11 residues. V lost 5 bases and J 6 bases, leaving 5 bases between the germline ends. From germline, CDR1 is SGHTA and CDR2 FQGNSA. The CDR3 sequence: CASSQANEQFF. CDR3 DNA: TGTGCCAGCAGCCAGGCCAATGAGCAGTTCTTC.

V gene TRBV6-1 combines with J gene TRBJ1-6; possible D gene TRBD1, 5 bases. The germline V gene encodes CDR1 MNHNS and CDR2 SASEGT. The CDR3 loop spans 12 amino acids. V gave up 5 bases and J gave up 8 bases, with 7 bases separating them. Written as DNA, the CDR3 is TGTGCCAGCAGTCAGGGTCATTCACCCCTCCACTTT. It translates to CASSQGHSPLHF.

This clone was counted a single time. The rearrangement uses TRBV6-5 and TRBJ2-7; D not resolved. CDR1 MNHEY and CDR2 SVGAGI come from the germline V gene. Between the trimmed V and J ends, which lost 4 bases and 3 bases, there was a span of 10 bases. The CDR3 sequence is 13 residues long. CDR3 residues: CASSFAGDYEQYF. The CDR3 nucleotides are TGTGCCAGCAGTTTTGCCGGAGACTACGAGCAGTACTTC.